The 16 T cell receptor beta chains given below trace back to one sample, sequenced in a study of shared clonotypes between healthy human individuals. Using immunoSEQ multiplex PCR, the repertoire was profiled, and TCRdb retains in-frame clones only, with some absent. The table has some 530,000 clones, roughly 80% seen once. The sample comprised PBMCs. These receptors were obtained from a woman in her thirties or forties in good health. Some clones in this sample may be carry-over from other donors' samples.

Note on this clone: This likely stems from a read error, as it lies one base from a far larger clone. The chain employs TRBV6-6 and TRBJ1-1; no clear D gene. From germline, CDR1 is MNHNY and CDR2 SVGAGI (reference sequence). This CDR3 region has 16 residues. This CDR3 reads CASSYSRAEKNTEASF. The CDR3 DNA is TGTGCCAGCAGTTACTCTCGGGCAGAAAAGAACACTGAAGCTTCCTTT.

The chain recombines TRBV6-5 with TRBJ1-3; perhaps TRBD1 as D (6 bases). V gave up 2 bases and J gave up 0 bases, with 11 bases separating them. Germline V gene lookup returns CDR1 MNHEY and CDR2 SVGAGI. The CDR3 runs to 16 residues. Written as DNA, the CDR3 is TGTGCCAGCAGTTACGGGGCAGGGGCCTCTGGAAACACCATATATTTT. This gives the protein CASSYGAGASGNTIYF.

The V gene is TRBV5-4, the J gene TRBJ2-7, with 10 bases lining up with TRBD2. The CDR3 is 15 residues long. Germline loops: CDR1 SGHNT, CDR2 YYREEE (reference sequence). After removal of 0 bases from V and 7 bases from J, the junction contained 7 bases not matched to a gene. In nucleotides, the CDR3 is TGTGCCAGCAGCTTGGGACTAGCGGGTACGTTAGAGCAGTACTTC. This translates into CASSLGLAGTLEQYF.

This clone was seen once. This likely came from a read error, as a far larger clone is one base away. Other DNA sequences in this sample translate to the same CDR3. The rearrangement joins TRBV4-1 to TRBJ2-4; TRBD1 is a possible D gene (5 bases). CDR1 and CDR2 (germline): MGHRA, YSYEKL. The CDR3 is 19 residues long. Here the CDR3 reads CASSQGNRFVFSRADIQYF. The CDR3 DNA reads as TGCGCCAGCAGCCAAGGGAATAGGTTTGTCTTTAGCCGGGCGGACATTCAGTACTTT.

As regards this clone: This sample also contains other DNA sequences that code for the same CDR3. The chain employs TRBV5-1 and TRBJ1-1; the match to TRBD1 covers 7 bases. Per germline, CDR1 SGHRS and CDR2 YFSETQ. With V trimmed by 0 bases and J by 10 bases, 6 bases remained unmatched. This CDR3 is built from 13 residues. The CDR3 reads CASSLGQGLGAFF. In DNA form, the CDR3 reads TGCGCCAGCAGCTTGGGACAGGGATTGGGAGCTTTCTTT.

The chain combines TRBV5-1 with TRBJ2-1; a weak D match, TRBD2 (6 bases). The germline V gene has CDR1 SGHRS and CDR2 YFSETQ. V was pared by 4 bases and J by 9 bases, with 20 bases between. This CDR3 has 15 amino acids. CDR3 nucleotides: TGCGCCAGCAGCGAAGACGGGAGAGGGTCTGGTGAGCAGTTCTTC. Protein product: CASSEDGRGSGEQFF.

As for this clone: A far larger clone is one nucleotide away, so this likely arose from a read error. The chain carries TRBV30 and TRBJ1-5; no clear D. V lost 3 bases and J lost 3, with 15 bases in between. This CDR3 spans 15 amino acids. The germline V gene has CDR1 GTSNPN and CDR2 SVGIG (reference sequence). CDR3 residues: CAWSALLGYNQPQHF. CDR3 nucleotides: TGTGCCTGGAGCGCACTTTTGGGATACAATCAGCCCCAGCATTTT.

With regard to this clone: This clone may be a read error of a much larger clone one base away. The gene calls are TRBV7-6 and TRBJ2-3, with 7 nucleotides matching TRBD2. Per the germline V gene, CDR1 is SGHVS and CDR2 is FNYEAQ. The CDR3 covers 16 residues. CDR3 DNA sequence: TGTGTCAGCAGCTTCCTTGAGCGGGGAAGCACAGATACGCAGTATTTT. This translates into CVSSFLERGSTDTQYF.

This clone has a handful of counts. The genes are TRBV11-2 and TRBJ2-7; possibly TRBD2 for D (7 bases). V was clipped by 5 bases and J by 3 bases, with 14 bases between them. Germline values: CDR1 SGHAT, CDR2 FQNNGV. This CDR3 region has 14 residues. The CDR3 DNA is TGTGCCAGCAGCCATGGGGGCGGGGGCTACGAGCAGTACTTC. Amino acids: CASSHGGGGYEQYF.

Concerning this clone itself: This likely came from a read error, as a far larger clone is one base away. The chain carries TRBV6-6 and TRBJ2-7, with a tentative D call TRBD2 (6 bases). This CDR3 is 16 amino acids long. Germline CDR1 and CDR2: MNHNY and SVGAGI (reference sequence). The CDR3 protein is CAGSQGVPGLPYEQYF. The CDR3 bases are TGTGCCGGCAGTCAAGGGGTGCCGGGACTCCCCTACGAGCAGTACTTC.

As to this clone: A far larger clone is a single base away, which makes a read error likely. CDR3 bases: TGTGCCAGCAGCCCGACAGTAAGCTCCTACAGTGAGCAGTTCTTC. Translation: CASSPTVSSYSEQFF. The rearrangement joins TRBV9 to TRBJ2-1; tentative D call: TRBD1 (5 bases). The CDR3 sequence is 15 residues long. Germline V CDR1 and CDR2: SGDLS, YYNGEE. The full variable domain, rest sourced from reference TRBV9 and TRBJ2-1, is DSGVTQTPKHLITATGQRVTLRCSPRSGDLSVYWYQQSLDQGLQFLIQYYNGEERAKGNILERFSAQQFPDLHSELNLSSLELGDSALYFCASSPTVSSYSEQFFGPGTRLTVL.

The J gene is TRBJ2-5, the V gene TRBV18; D ambiguous. The CDR3 has 14 amino acids. V was cut by 5 bases and J by 4 bases, with 14 bases left in between. Germline assignment: CDR1 KGHSH and CDR2 LQKENI. The CDR3 region has the DNA TGTGCCAGCTCAACGCCCGGTTACGGAGAGACCCAGTACTTC. Encoded protein: CASSTPGYGETQYF.

This clone was seen a handful of times. The V call is TRBV4-2, the J call TRBJ1-3; TRBD1 aligns across 9 bases. The CDR3 loop spans 13 amino acids. V lost 8 bases to trimming and J lost 7 bases; unmatched junction nucleotides: 6. The germline V gene has CDR1 LGHNA and CDR2 YNFKEQ. CDR3 region: CASRGTGSNTIYF. CDR3 coding DNA: TGTGCCAGCCGTGGGACAGGGAGCAACACCATATATTTT.

The chain recombines TRBV19 with TRBJ1-5; possibly TRBD1 for D (6 bases). The CDR3 spans 15 residues. V shed 7 bases and J shed 2 bases, with 15 bases lying between them. Germline values: CDR1 LNHDA, CDR2 SQIVND (reference sequence). CDR3 protein: CASTKGGLRNQPQHF. The CDR3 DNA reads TGTGCCAGTACTAAAGGGGGGCTTCGCAATCAGCCCCAGCATTTT.

J is TRBJ1-2 and V is TRBV6-5, with 7 bases that match TRBD1. V trimming: 0 bases; J trimming: 4 bases; junction bases outside the gene matches: 5. CDR3 length: 15 amino acids. CDR1 and CDR2 (germline): MNHEY, SVGAGI. CDR3 bases: TGTGCCAGCAGTTACTCGGGAACAGGGGTCTATGGCTACACCTTC. It codes for CASSYSGTGVYGYTF.

This chain uses TRBV4-1 with TRBJ2-2; D is ambiguous. CDR3 size: 15 residues. V shed 0 bases and J shed 0 bases, with 5 bases lying between them. Germline V gene sequence: CDR1 MGHRA, CDR2 YSYEKL. The DNA of the CDR3 is TGCGCCAGCAGCCAAGACCGTGCGAACACCGGGGAGCTGTTTTTT. Amino acids: CASSQDRANTGELFF.